The 32 T cell receptor beta chains listed next were all sequenced from one sample in a study of CD8 T cells in ankylosing spondylitis. Study-level findings and limits: What appeared characteristic of ankylosing spondylitis blood was a TCR beta motif of seven to nine highly homologous variants.

Antigens of these TCRs are unknown. TCRdb itself ran the 5' RACE reads through MiXCR, one entry per CDR3 protein. The sample includes more than 650,000 distinct CDR3 sequences, 10% to 15% of them seen just once. The sample comprised blood, either unsorted or a sorted T cell fraction (not recorded which). The receptors come from a male donor with ankylosing spondylitis.

The chain's CDR3 is CASSVSRGEQFF. CDR3 coding DNA: TGTGCCAGCAGCGTCTCTCGAGGGGAGCAGTTCTTC. The rearrangement uses TRBV9 and TRBJ2-1; perhaps TRBD2 as D (5 bases). The CDR3 consists of 12 residues. V shed 2 bases and J shed 10 bases, with 10 bases lying between them. In germline, CDR1 is SGDLS, CDR2 YYNGEE. Based on the CDR3 plus reference TRBV9 and TRBJ2-1, the full variable domain is DSGVTQTPKHLITATGQRVTLRCSPRSGDLSVYWYQQSLDQGLQFLIQYYNGEERAKGNILERFSAQQFPDLHSELNLSSLELGDSALYFCASSVSRGEQFFGPGTRLTVL.

This clonotype was counted ten times or more. CDR3 amino acids: CSARDRTGAYGYTF. Here the CDR3 DNA reads TGCAGTGCTAGAGATCGGACAGGGGCCTATGGCTACACCTTC. The chain combines TRBV20-1 with TRBJ1-2; 9 bases are a match to TRBD1. CDR1 and CDR2 (germline): DFQATT, SNEGSKA (reference sequence). The junction had 3 bases not matched to a gene; V was cut back by 0 bases and J by 4 bases. The CDR3 sequence is 14 residues long.

The chain employs TRBV11-2 and TRBJ2-7; TRBD2 might be the D (5 bases). V was trimmed by 6 bases and J by 3 bases, leaving 21 bases between them. CDR1 is SGHAT and CDR2 is FQNNGV in the germline V gene. CDR3 length equals 16 residues. Here the CDR3 reads CASSQRTGWEIYEQYF. CDR3 DNA sequence: TGTGCCAGCAGTCAAAGGACTGGCTGGGAGATCTACGAGCAGTACTTC.

The chain combines TRBV7-2 with TRBJ2-5, with 8 bases fitting TRBD1. With 5 bases clipped from V and 4 bases from J, the junction kept 6 bases outside the gene matches. Germline CDR1 reads SGHTA; CDR2 reads FQGNSA. This CDR3 is built from 14 residues. The CDR3 DNA reads TGTGCCAGCAGCAACAGGGGGTATGGAGAGACCCAGTACTTC. Its protein product is CASSNRGYGETQYF.

The V call is TRBV10-3, the J call TRBJ1-5; the D is unclear. The CDR3 totals 13 residues. The V and J ends lost 6 bases and 4 bases respectively, with 10 bases between them. CDR1 is ENHRY, CDR2 SYGVKD, per germline. The CDR3 here is CAIRENGNQPQHF. The CDR3 DNA follows: TGTGCCATCAGGGAGAATGGGAATCAGCCCCAGCATTTT.

V and J are TRBV28 and TRBJ2-1; the match to TRBD2 covers 15 bases. In germline, CDR1 is MDHEN, CDR2 SYDVKM. J was trimmed by 4 bases and V by 10 bases; bases with no gene match: 2. The CDR3 extends over 14 amino acids. The CDR3 is CAIGTSGRYNEQFF. In DNA, the CDR3 is TGTGCCATAGGGACTAGCGGGAGGTACAATGAGCAGTTCTTC. The whole variable domain, remainder taken from reference TRBV28 and TRBJ2-1, is DVKVTQSSRYLVKRTGEKVFLECVQDMDHENMFWYRQDPGLGLRLIYFSYDVKMKEKGDIPEGYSVSREKKERFSLILESASTNQTSMYLCAIGTSGRYNEQFFGPGTRLTVL.

This clonotype was picked up a small number of times. This chain connects TRBV5-5 to TRBJ2-5; tentative D call: TRBD1 (5 bases). V was trimmed by 0 bases and J by 3 bases, leaving 9 bases between them. This CDR3 has 14 residues. The germline V gene encodes CDR1 SGHKS and CDR2 YYEKEE (reference sequence). In DNA form, the CDR3 reads TGTGCCAGCAGCTTGGTGACAGTAAAAGAGACCCAGTACTTC. Its protein product is CASSLVTVKETQYF.

This clonotype appeared many times. This rearrangement joins TRBV5-1 to TRBJ2-1; 10 bases are a match to TRBD2. The ends lost 3 bases at V and 9 bases at J; junction bases unmatched: 6. Germline V lookup: CDR1 SGHRS, CDR2 YFSETQ. This CDR3 is built from 14 residues. The CDR3 nucleotides are TGCGCCAGCAGCTACCAACTAGCGGGGATTGAGCAGTTCTTC. Protein: CASSYQLAGIEQFF.

The CDR3 reads CASSLLQVREAFF. As DNA, the CDR3 is TGTGCCAGCAGCTTACTTCAGGTTCGAGAAGCTTTCTTT. V and J are TRBV7-2 and TRBJ1-1; D uncertain. Trimming removed 2 bases from V and 8 bases from J, with 12 bases in between. From germline, CDR1 is SGHTA and CDR2 FQGNSA. CDR3 length equals 13 residues.

This clonotype was recorded many times. The chain combines TRBV18 with TRBJ2-5; 7 bases align to TRBD1. V was clipped by 2 bases and J by 3 bases; unmatched bases: 3. The germline V gene has CDR1 KGHSH and CDR2 LQKENI. The CDR3 totals 14 residues. The CDR3 DNA reads as TGTGCCAGCTCACCATACAGGGGAGAAGAGACCCAGTACTTC. Translating it yields CASSPYRGEETQYF.

The chain joins TRBV30 to TRBJ1-5; 7 bases are shared with TRBD1. With V trimmed by 2 bases and J by 3 bases, 4 bases remained unmatched. The CDR3 consists of 14 residues. Germline loops: CDR1 GTSNPN, CDR2 SVGIG (reference sequence). CDR3 nucleotide sequence: TGTGCCTGGAGTACCGGGACAGTCAATCAGCCCCAGCATTTT. Its protein is CAWSTGTVNQPQHF.

The chain joins TRBV9 to TRBJ1-4; TRBD1 might be the D (6 bases). Trimming removed 3 bases from V and 8 bases from J, with 14 bases in between. The germline V gene encodes CDR1 SGDLS and CDR2 YYNGEE. The CDR3 runs to 14 residues. The CDR3 protein is CASSDQPGGEKLFF. The DNA of the CDR3 is TGTGCCAGCAGCGACCAGCCGGGGGGCGAAAAACTGTTTTTT.

The rearrangement joins TRBV10-3 to TRBJ2-5, with 9 bases identical to TRBD2. Germline values: CDR1 ENHRY, CDR2 SYGVKD. The J segment lost 1 base and the V segment lost 7 bases, leaving 7 bases of the junction unmatched. The CDR3 covers 15 residues. The CDR3 protein is CAIKSLAGLQETQYF. Here the CDR3 DNA reads TGTGCCATCAAATCACTAGCGGGCCTCCAAGAGACCCAGTACTTC.

The V and J genes are TRBV20-1 and TRBJ2-5; 9 positions match TRBD1. With V trimmed by 5 bases and J by 5 bases, 18 bases remained unmatched. Germline V CDR1 and CDR2: DFQATT, SNEGSKA (reference sequence). The CDR3 covers 17 residues. The CDR3 DNA sequence: TGCAGTGCTGGGGGTGGGACAGGGATATTGATAGCGGAGACCCAGTACTTC. Translating it yields CSAGGGTGILIAETQYF.

This clonotype appeared many times. The chain combines TRBV24-1 with TRBJ2-1, with TRBD2 matching over 8 bases. V lost 4 bases to trimming and J lost 3 bases; unmatched junction nucleotides: 7. The CDR3 has 16 residues. The germline CDR1 and CDR2 sequences are KGHDR and SFDVKD. The CDR3 nucleotides are TGTGCCACCAGTGACGCCGGACTAGCCATCTACAATGAGCAGTTCTTC. Residues: CATSDAGLAIYNEQFF.

The chain carries TRBV20-1 and TRBJ2-7; no firm D call. Germline-derived CDR1 and CDR2 are DFQATT and SNEGSKA (reference sequence). The ends were cut back, 5 bases at V and 2 bases at J, with 4 bases in the middle. The CDR3 length is 10 residues. CDR3 nucleotide sequence: TGCAGTGCTGAGGCCTACGAGCAGTACTTC. Protein product: CSAEAYEQYF.

At least ten counts were recorded for this clonotype. V is TRBV6-6 and J is TRBJ1-2, with D tentatively TRBD1 (6 bases). CDR1 MNHNY and CDR2 SVGAGI come from the germline V gene (reference sequence). Trimming took 6 bases from V and 6 from J, leaving 8 bases between them. This CDR3 is 11 amino acids long. The CDR3 sequence is CASRTGDGYTF. CDR3 bases: TGTGCCAGCAGGACAGGTGATGGCTACACCTTC.

This clonotype was seen more than once but under ten times. This chain connects TRBV12-3 or TRBV12-4 to TRBJ2-2, with 7 bases fitting TRBD1. The CDR3 has 15 residues. Trimming removed 6 bases from V and 1 base from J; junction bases left unmatched: 5. As DNA, the CDR3 is TGTGCCAGCAGGGAGACAGGGCGGAACACCGGGGAGCTGTTTTTT. Amino acids: CASRETGRNTGELFF.

CDR3: CASSSERAGVNEQFF. CDR3 DNA: TGCGCCAGCAGCTCGGAGCGGGCAGGGGTCAATGAGCAGTTCTTC. The chain links TRBV5-1 to TRBJ2-1; D possibly uses TRBD1 or TRBD2 (6 bases each). V lost 3 bases and J 6 bases, leaving 16 bases between the germline ends. CDR3 size: 15 residues. Germline V CDR1 and CDR2: SGHRS, YFSETQ.

The rearrangement links TRBV5-1 to TRBJ2-1, with TRBD1 matching 7 bases. Germline V CDR1 and CDR2: SGHRS, YFSETQ. J was trimmed by 4 bases and V by 3 bases; bases with no gene match: 4. This CDR3 comprises 14 residues. CDR3 nucleotides: TGCGCCAGCAGCTCAGGACAGGTTTACAATGAGCAGTTCTTC. It encodes CASSSGQVYNEQFF. Using reference TRBV5-1 and TRBJ2-1 for the parts outside the CDR3, the full variable domain is KAGVTQTPRYLIKTRGQQVTLSCSPISGHRSVSWYQQTPGQGLQFLFEYFSETQRNKGNFPGRFSGRQFSNSRSEMNVSTLELGDSALYLCASSSGQVYNEQFFGPGTRLTVL.

The chain joins TRBV9 to TRBJ2-1; D is unclear. Germline V lookup: CDR1 SGDLS, CDR2 YYNGEE. The CDR3 is 14 amino acids. Trimming stripped 0 bases from V and 3 bases from J, with 7 bases between. CDR3 region: CASSVEASYNEQFF. The CDR3 region has the DNA TGTGCCAGCAGCGTAGAGGCCAGCTACAATGAGCAGTTCTTC.

The table lists this clonotype with many counts. This chain links TRBV7-2 with TRBJ2-1; D not resolved. The germline V and J ends were trimmed by 8 bases and 4 bases, with 9 bases remaining between them. CDR3 size: 12 residues. CDR1 and CDR2 (germline): SGHTA, FQGNSA. CDR3 coding DNA: TGTGCCAGCTCGGAAACTTACAATGAGCAGTTCTTC. Its translation is CASSETYNEQFF.

To note about this clonotype: A much larger clone sits a single nucleotide away, making a read error possible. The V and J genes are TRBV6-1 and TRBJ2-7; D ambiguous. The length of the CDR3 is 11 residues. Trimming removed 5 bases from V and 3 bases from J, with 5 bases in between. In germline, CDR1 is MNHNS, CDR2 SASEGT. This CDR3 is CASSMLYEQYF. For the CDR3, the DNA is TGTGCCAGCAGTATGCTCTACGAGCAGTACTTC.

This chain joins TRBV5-1 and TRBJ1-2; 8 nucleotides line up with TRBD1. Per the germline V gene, CDR1 is SGHRS and CDR2 is YFSETQ. V lost 0 bases, J lost 4 bases, and 8 bases stayed unmatched. The CDR3 has 16 amino acids. CDR3 nucleotides: TGCGCCAGCAGCTTGGTCGGACAGGGTCTTGGCTATGGCTACACCTTC. Translation: CASSLVGQGLGYGYTF.

V is TRBV6-5 and J is TRBJ2-3, with D possibly called TRBD1 or TRBD2 (5 bases each). This CDR3 comprises 13 residues. Trimming pared 4 bases from V and 2 bases from J, leaving 7 bases between. CDR1 and CDR2 from the germline V gene are MNHEY and SVGAGI. This chain's CDR3 is CASSWDLTDTQYF. CDR3 bases: TGTGCCAGCAGTTGGGACCTCACAGATACGCAGTATTTT.

The chain couples TRBV7-2 to TRBJ2-5; D uncertain. The CDR3 spans 15 residues. The V end lost 3 bases, the J end lost 3 bases, and 14 bases lay between the germline ends. CDR1 is SGHTA, CDR2 FQGNSA, per germline. CDR3 nucleotide sequence: TGTGCCAGCAGCTTGAACTGGGCGTTAAAAGAGACCCAGTACTTC. It codes for CASSLNWALKETQYF. Complete variable domain (other parts from reference TRBV7-2 and TRBJ2-5): GAGVSQSPSNKVTEKGKDVELRCDPISGHTALYWYRQSLGQGLEFLIYFQGNSAPDKSGLPSDRFSAERTGGSVSTLTIQRTQQEDSAVYLCASSLNWALKETQYFGPGTRLLVL.

The genes are TRBV7-2 and TRBJ1-1; no reliable D call. The CDR3 has 14 residues. Germline CDR1 and CDR2: SGHTA and FQGNSA. V shed 2 bases and J shed 3 bases, with 10 bases lying between them. For the CDR3, the DNA is TGTGCCAGCAGCTTATCGGACGGTTACACTGAAGCTTTCTTT. Its translation is CASSLSDGYTEAFF.

This clonotype showed up many times. V and J are TRBV24-1 and TRBJ2-5; the match to TRBD1 covers 10 bases. The V segment lost 3 bases and the J segment 4 bases; nucleotides outside the gene matches: 4. The CDR3 has 15 amino acids. Germline CDR1 and CDR2: KGHDR and SFDVKD. CDR3: CATSDPGQGRETQYF. The CDR3 DNA is TGTGCCACCAGTGATCCGGGACAGGGGAGAGAGACCCAGTACTTC.

This clonotype was seen more than once but under ten times. The rearrangement joins TRBV6-5 to TRBJ2-5, with D possibly matching TRBD2 (5 bases). V shed 4 bases and J shed 6 bases, with 12 bases lying between them. The germline V gene has CDR1 MNHEY and CDR2 SVGAGI. The CDR3 extends over 13 amino acids. The CDR3 here is CASSLPGSKTQYF. The CDR3 nucleotides are TGTGCCAGCAGTTTACCGGGGTCGAAGACCCAGTACTTC.

This clonotype was seen ten or more times. This chain uses TRBV29-1 with TRBJ2-3, with D uncertain. Trimming took 6 bases from V and 0 from J, leaving 10 bases between them. Germline V gene data show CDR1 as SQVTM and CDR2 as ANQGSEA. The CDR3 contains 13 residues. DNA for the CDR3: TGCAGCGTCAGGAATCCTAGCACAGATACGCAGTATTTT. This translates into CSVRNPSTDTQYF.

This clonotype was recorded at least ten times. This sequence joins TRBV5-6 and TRBJ2-5; no reliable D call. Germline lookup yields CDR1 SGHDT and CDR2 YYEEEE. The CDR3 sequence is 13 residues long. Trimming removed 0 bases from V and 5 bases from J, with 8 bases in between. CDR3 DNA: TGTGCCAGCAGCTTGGGGGCGGTGGAGACCCAGTACTTC. Its translation: CASSLGAVETQYF. Variable domain in full (rest from reference TRBV5-6 and TRBJ2-5): DAGVTQSPTHLIKTRGQQVTLRCSPKSGHDTVSWYQQALGQGPQFIFQYYEEEERQRGNFPDRFSGHQFPNYSSELNVNALLLGDSALYLCASSLGAVETQYFGPGTRLLVL.

V gene TRBV20-1 combines with J gene TRBJ1-1; 7 bases align to TRBD1. In germline, CDR1 is DFQATT, CDR2 SNEGSKA (reference sequence). The CDR3 contains 13 residues. Trimming cost V 5 bases and J 4 bases; bases outside gene matches: 7. The CDR3 sequence: CSADRALGTEAFF. For the CDR3, the DNA is TGCAGTGCTGACAGGGCCTTGGGCACTGAAGCTTTCTTT.